The 9 T cell receptor beta chains given below trace back to one sample, sequenced in a study of control samples from healthy donors and cancer patients. Profiling relied on immunoSEQ multiplex PCR, and the TCRdb table lists in-frame clones only, not all of them. The sample holds roughly 120,000 clones; around nine tenths are singletons and the top ten take about 12%. The sequenced sample was blood. The receptors shown here come from a man aged 25 to 45 in good health.

This chain joins TRBV1 and TRBJ2-4. TRBV1 is recorded as a pseudogene. The CDR3 length is 15 residues. The CDR3 here is CTSSQVKVAKNIQYF. The CDR3 DNA sequence: TGCACCAGCAGCCAAGTGAAGGTAGCCAAAAACATTCAGTACTTC.

The V gene is TRBV25-1, the J gene TRBJ1-1; tentative D call: TRBD1 (6 bases). V shed 1 base and J shed 6 bases, with 15 bases lying between them. In germline, CDR1 is MGHDK, CDR2 SYGVNS. The CDR3 is made up of 15 amino acids. CDR3 in DNA: TGTGCCAGCAGTGAATCAGGGGCGCCGCGGGCTGAAGCTTTCTTT. Translation: CASSESGAPRAEAFF.

The rearrangement joins TRBV6-5 to TRBJ1-5; 8 bases map to TRBD1. The CDR3 length is 13 residues. V trimming: 6 bases; J trimming: 6 bases; junction bases outside the gene matches: 4. The germline CDR1 and CDR2 sequences are MNHEY and SVGAGI. In nucleotides, the CDR3 is TGTGCCAGCAGCGGACAGGGAGGTCAGCCCCAGCATTTT. Protein product: CASSGQGGQPQHF.

The chain carries TRBV27 and TRBJ1-2; D possibly corresponds to TRBD1 (5 bases). Germline loops: CDR1 MNHEY, CDR2 SMNVEV (reference sequence). V dropped 5 bases and J dropped 8 bases, with 18 bases sitting between them. This CDR3 has 14 residues. CDR3 in amino acids: CASSPAGTNGGYTF. For the CDR3, the DNA is TGTGCCAGCAGTCCCGCCGGGACTAATGGGGGCTACACCTTC.

The count of this clone is one. V is TRBV29-1 and J is TRBJ1-6, with D possibly being TRBD1 (5 bases). CDR1 and CDR2 from the germline V gene are SQVTM and ANQGSEA. V lost 4 bases and J lost 6, with 10 bases in between. This CDR3 spans 13 amino acids. The CDR3 nucleotides are TGCAGCGTTGCGCAGGGTTTTAATTCACCCCTCCACTTT. This sequence encodes CSVAQGFNSPLHF.

The chain uses TRBV11-2 and TRBJ2-1, with unresolved D. Trimming shortened V by 1 base and J by 9 bases, and 19 bases separated the two germline ends. Germline V CDR1 and CDR2: SGHAT, FQNNGV. The CDR3 covers 16 residues. CDR3 sequence (DNA): TGTGCCAGCAGCTTAGTAGGCGAAGGTCTGAACCCTGAGCAGTTCTTC. Residues: CASSLVGEGLNPEQFF.

The V call is TRBV29-1, the J call TRBJ2-4; D may be TRBD2 (6 bases). Germline loops: CDR1 SQVTM, CDR2 ANQGSEA. V lost 5 bases, J lost 8 bases, and 16 bases lay in between. This CDR3 is built from 13 residues. The CDR3 region is CSVLNSRRDIQYF. The DNA of the CDR3 is TGCAGCGTTCTCAATAGCAGGAGGGACATTCAGTACTTC.

The rearrangement links TRBV9 to TRBJ1-4; D is perhaps TRBD1 (5 bases). V was pared by 6 bases and J by 3 bases, with 27 bases between. CDR1 and CDR2 (germline): SGDLS, YYNGEE. The length of the CDR3 is 19 residues. CDR3 residues: CASIPPDWGIVGSNEKLFF. In DNA form, the CDR3 reads TGTGCCAGCATACCCCCCGACTGGGGGATCGTTGGCTCTAATGAAAAACTGTTTTTT. Together with reference TRBV9 and TRBJ1-4, the CDR3 gives the full variable domain: DSGVTQTPKHLITATGQRVTLRCSPRSGDLSVYWYQQSLDQGLQFLIQYYNGEERAKGNILERFSAQQFPDLHSELNLSSLELGDSALYFCASIPPDWGIVGSNEKLFFGSGTQLSVL.

The rearrangement links TRBV7-2 to TRBJ1-2, with D maybe TRBD1 (6 bases). CDR1 and CDR2 (germline): SGHTA, FQGNSA. Deletions cut 2 bases from V and 6 bases from J, with 13 bases between. The CDR3 length is 14 residues. Here the CDR3 DNA reads TGTGCCAGCAGCTTACAGGGGATCTTGCATGGCTACACCTTC. Amino acid sequence: CASSLQGILHGYTF.